One and the same sample provided the 29 T cell receptor beta chains below, sequenced in a study of cytomegalovirus exposure and HLA in healthy donors. Primers: 60 Vbeta forward and 13 Jbeta reverse. Assay: immunoSEQ multiplex PCR; the TCRdb copy retains only in-frame clones and omits some. The sample records 150,000 to 200,000 clones, around four fifths being singletons. Sequenced sample: PBMCs. All receptors come from a man aged 35-49 years in good health and CMV-seropositive.

Comment on this clone: The same CDR3 also results from other DNA sequences found in this sample. The chain combines TRBV18 with TRBJ1-2; D is unclear. The CDR3 is 14 residues long. Germline V gene data show CDR1 as KGHSH and CDR2 as LQKENI. The V and J ends lost 3 bases and 8 bases respectively, with 16 bases between them. DNA of the CDR3: TGTGCCAGCTCACCCCGGGAGGGAGCAGAAGGCTACACCTTC. Protein: CASSPREGAEGYTF.

The chain has TRBV28 and TRBJ1-6; the D is unclear. The germline V gene has CDR1 MDHEN and CDR2 SYDVKM. This CDR3 is 15 amino acids long. Trimming left V 4 bases short and J 3 bases short, with 10 bases between. The DNA for the CDR3 is TGTGCCAGCAGTTCGATCACAGACTATAATTCACCCCTCCACTTT. Its translation is CASSSITDYNSPLHF.

This chain connects TRBV5-6 to TRBJ2-1; maybe TRBD2 (6 bases). The germline gives CDR1 SGHDT, CDR2 YYEEEE. This CDR3 has 13 amino acids. Trimming removed 4 bases from V and 6 bases from J, with 11 bases in between. As DNA, the CDR3 is TGTGCCAGCAGCCCGGGAGCCAGCAATGAGCAGTTCTTC. It codes for CASSPGASNEQFF.

The chain has TRBV18 and TRBJ2-5; D remains ambiguous. Trimming shortened V by 4 bases and J by 2 bases, and 17 bases separated the two germline ends. In germline, CDR1 is KGHSH, CDR2 LQKENI. There are 16 residues in the CDR3. The CDR3 DNA reads as TGTGCCAGCTCACTACGACCCTTTGGGCAGCAAGAGACCCAGTACTTC. Its translation: CASSLRPFGQQETQYF.

This chain joins TRBV11-2 and TRBJ2-5, with a weak D call TRBD1 (6 bases). The CDR3 has 15 residues. The germline V and J ends were trimmed by 4 bases and 4 bases, with 16 bases remaining between them. Germline CDR1 reads SGHAT; CDR2 reads FQNNGV. CDR3 bases: TGTGCCAGCAGCTATGGGACAATACGAGGAGAGACCCAGTACTTC. This translates into CASSYGTIRGETQYF.

The chain links TRBV4-2 to TRBJ2-5; 8 bases agree with TRBD2. Germline V lookup: CDR1 LGHNA, CDR2 YNFKEQ. J was trimmed by 7 bases and V by 2 bases; bases with no gene match: 6. The CDR3 contains 14 residues. CDR3: CASSQFPGLGTQYF. The CDR3 bases are TGTGCCAGCAGCCAATTCCCGGGACTAGGGACCCAGTACTTC.

V is TRBV5-6 and J is TRBJ2-1; 15 positions agree with TRBD2. CDR3 length: 17 amino acids. The trim removed 4 bases at V and 9 bases at J, leaving 11 bases unmatched. Per the germline V gene, CDR1 is SGHDT and CDR2 is YYEEEE. The CDR3 DNA follows: TGTGCCAGCAGCGAGGGACTAGCGGGAGGCTCTCTCAGTGAGCAGTTCTTC. Protein sequence: CASSEGLAGGSLSEQFF.

On this clone itself: The sample has other DNA sequences that encode this CDR3 too. CDR3: CASSRGETQYF. In DNA form, the CDR3 reads TGCGCCAGCAGCCGCGGCGAGACCCAGTACTTC. The gene calls are TRBV4-1 and TRBJ2-5; no clear D gene. The germline V and J ends were trimmed by 4 bases and 5 bases, with 5 bases remaining between them. The CDR3 length is 11 residues. CDR1 is MGHRA and CDR2 is YSYEKL in the germline V gene.

This clone occurred once. The V gene is TRBV9, the J gene TRBJ2-7, with D hard to call. This CDR3 region has 12 residues. The V and J ends lost 5 bases and 5 bases respectively, with 11 bases between them. The V gene's germline CDR1 is SGDLS and CDR2 YYNGEE. The CDR3 spells CASSGSDHEQYF. The CDR3 coding sequence is TGTGCCAGCAGTGGCAGCGACCACGAGCAGTACTTC.

The table lists this clone with a count of one. The chain recombines TRBV27 with TRBJ2-7; the D gene is possibly TRBD2 (6 bases). CDR1 is MNHEY and CDR2 is SMNVEV in the germline V gene (reference sequence). V was trimmed by 4 bases and J by 2 bases, leaving 12 bases between them. This CDR3 comprises 14 residues. The CDR3 region is CASSYGRGAYEQYF. Written as DNA, the CDR3 is TGTGCCAGCAGTTATGGGCGGGGAGCCTACGAGCAGTACTTC.

The gene calls are TRBV11-3 and TRBJ2-1, with D possibly TRBD1 on 5 matching bases. V lost 5 bases and J 2 bases, leaving 16 bases between the germline ends. CDR3 length equals 16 residues. The germline V gene has CDR1 SGHNT and CDR2 YENEEA. The CDR3 loop is CASSPGQAPAYNEQFF. In DNA, the CDR3 is TGTGCCAGCAGCCCAGGGCAGGCACCTGCCTACAATGAGCAGTTCTTC.

This chain links TRBV5-1 with TRBJ2-7; 10 bases agree with TRBD1. The J call could be wrong; TRBJ2-5 is a better fit for the DNA end. CDR3 length: 16 amino acids. The germline V gene encodes CDR1 SGHRS and CDR2 YFSETQ. The CDR3 DNA is TGCGCCAGCAGCCCGGGGGACAGGGGTTACCAAGAGACCCAGTACTTC. Encoded protein: CASSPGDRGYQETQYF.

The sample holds one count of this clone. The chain uses TRBV10-3 and TRBJ1-5, with no clear D. CDR3 length: 13 residues. The germline CDR1 and CDR2 sequences are ENHRY and SYGVKD. The V and J ends lost 6 bases and 3 bases respectively, with 9 bases between them. CDR3 coding DNA: TGTGCCATCAGCCCACAGTACAATCAGCCCCAGCATTTT. Protein sequence: CAISPQYNQPQHF.

V usage is TRBV7-9 and J usage is TRBJ1-1; a weak D match, TRBD1 (5 bases). The CDR3 is 16 amino acids. In germline, CDR1 is SEHNR, CDR2 FQNEAQ (reference sequence). V dropped 3 bases and J dropped 0 bases, with 14 bases sitting between them. CDR3: CASSFPTETLNTEAFF. The CDR3 DNA follows: TGTGCCAGCAGCTTTCCGACAGAAACTCTGAACACTGAAGCTTTCTTT.

The V call is TRBV9, the J call TRBJ2-6; 9 nucleotides align to TRBD1. In germline, CDR1 is SGDLS, CDR2 YYNGEE. The CDR3 covers 19 residues. With 3 bases clipped from V and 3 bases from J, the junction kept 13 bases outside the gene matches. The CDR3 protein is CASSGGSNRGPSGANVLTF. CDR3 nucleotides: TGTGCCAGCAGCGGTGGATCCAACAGGGGGCCTAGTGGGGCCAACGTCCTGACTTTC.

This chain links TRBV5-1 with TRBJ2-3, with D perhaps matching TRBD2 (6 bases). The germline CDR1 and CDR2 sequences are SGHRS and YFSETQ. Trimming stripped 5 bases from V and 1 base from J, with 14 bases between. The CDR3 is 15 residues long. In DNA, the CDR3 is TGCGCCAGCAGAAACGGAGGGGACCGCACAGATACGCAGTATTTT. Translation: CASRNGGDRTDTQYF. Full variable domain (missing parts from reference TRBV5-1 and TRBJ2-3): KAGVTQTPRYLIKTRGQQVTLSCSPISGHRSVSWYQQTPGQGLQFLFEYFSETQRNKGNFPGRFSGRQFSNSRSEMNVSTLELGDSALYLCASRNGGDRTDTQYFGPGTRLTVL.

Notes on this clone: The same CDR3 also results from other DNA sequences found in this sample. The rearrangement uses TRBV11-2 and TRBJ2-1, with TRBD2 matching over 10 bases. Germline V gene lookup returns CDR1 SGHAT and CDR2 FQNNGV. Losses at the gene ends were 2 bases for V and 4 bases for J; bases not matched to a gene: 2. The CDR3 has 15 amino acids. The CDR3, as DNA: TGTGCCAGCAGCTTAACTAGCGGGACGTACAATGAGCAGTTCTTC. It is translated as CASSLTSGTYNEQFF.

The gene calls are TRBV9 and TRBJ2-5, with TRBD1 as a possible D gene (7 bases). Germline V gives CDR1 SGDLS, CDR2 YYNGEE. This CDR3 has 16 residues. V lost 2 bases and J 2 bases, leaving 16 bases between the germline ends. The CDR3 bases are TGTGCCAGCAGCGTGACAGGGCGGAGGGGACAAGAGACCCAGTACTTC. It is translated as CASSVTGRRGQETQYF.

The chain combines TRBV19 with TRBJ2-5; D may be TRBD2 (6 bases). CDR3 length: 15 amino acids. Trimming pared 5 bases from V and 5 bases from J, leaving 18 bases between. Germline CDR1 LNHDA, CDR2 SQIVND (reference sequence). In DNA, the CDR3 is TGTGCCAGTAGTCCCCGCCCCCAACGGGGGGAGACCCAGTACTTC. Its protein product is CASSPRPQRGETQYF.

The chain uses TRBV10-3 and TRBJ2-7, with unresolved D. Germline V gene sequence: CDR1 ENHRY, CDR2 SYGVKD. The CDR3 totals 13 residues. Trimming stripped 2 bases from V and 2 bases from J, with 7 bases between. In DNA form, the CDR3 reads TGTGCCATCAGTGAGAACAAACCCTACGAGCAGTACTTC. Amino acids: CAISENKPYEQYF.

This rearrangement joins TRBV18 to TRBJ2-7, with D maybe TRBD1 (7 bases). The CDR3 loop spans 16 amino acids. V gave up 5 bases and J gave up 6 bases, with 23 bases separating them. Germline CDR1 and CDR2: KGHSH and LQKENI. The CDR3 nucleotides read TGTGCCAGCTCAAGACGACAGGGAGGAGAAGGGCTCGAGCAGTACTTC. The encoded protein is CASSRRQGGEGLEQYF. The whole variable domain, remainder taken from reference TRBV18 and TRBJ2-7, is NAGVMQNPRHLVRRRGQEARLRCSPMKGHSHVYWYRQLPEEGLKFMVYLQKENIIDESGMPKERFSAEFPKEGPSILRIQQVVRGDSAAYFCASSRRQGGEGLEQYFGPGTRLTVT.

The chain couples TRBV11-2 to TRBJ1-3, with D possibly TRBD1 on 5 matching bases. CDR1 is SGHAT, CDR2 FQNNGV, per germline. This CDR3 has 17 amino acids. Trimming took off 5 bases at V and 0 bases at J, with 17 bases between the two ends. In nucleotides, the CDR3 is TGTGCCAGCAGCCATGCGGGACGGGGATCCTCTGGAAACACCATATATTTT. Translated: CASSHAGRGSSGNTIYF.

This sequence joins TRBV6-4 and TRBJ1-2; D is possibly TRBD1 (6 bases). The CDR3 covers 12 residues. Germline V gene sequence: CDR1 MRHNA, CDR2 SNTAGT. V lost 5 bases to trimming and J lost 8 bases, with 12 bases between them. In DNA, the CDR3 is TGTGCCAGCAGTACGCCAGGGGTCGGCTACACCTTC. Protein: CASSTPGVGYTF.

Comments on this clone: The germline gene is not matched at one end of the junction; a read error may be the cause. The chain has TRBV7-9 and TRBJ2-6, with 11 bases fitting TRBD1. Per the germline V gene, CDR1 is SEHNR and CDR2 is FQNEAQ (reference sequence). The CDR3 totals 19 residues. This CDR3 reads CSSSSDIGQGAGGANVLTF. The DNA of the CDR3 is TGTTCCAGCAGCTCAGATATCGGACAGGGGGCTGGTGGGGCCAACGTCCTGACTTTC.

The chain has TRBV5-4 and TRBJ2-7; 8 positions agree with TRBD2. This CDR3 contains 17 residues. Germline V gene data show CDR1 as SGHNT and CDR2 as YYREEE (reference sequence). V was pared by 4 bases and J by 1 base, with 13 bases of the junction left unmatched. This CDR3 is CASSRPTSGPRSYEQYF. Here the CDR3 DNA reads TGTGCCAGCAGCCGTCCTACTAGCGGCCCACGGTCCTACGAGCAGTACTTC.

This clone was recorded only once. One end of the junction is discordant with germline, which a read error may explain. The chain uses TRBV30 and TRBJ1-6; possible D gene TRBD1, 5 bases. The length of the CDR3 is 13 residues. CDR1 is GTSNPN, CDR2 SVGIG, per germline (reference sequence). The chain's CDR3 is CARSADRNSPLHF. CDR3 coding DNA: TGTGCCCGGAGTGCAGACAGAAATTCACCCCTCCACTTT.

This clone was seen a single time. This chain uses TRBV11-3 with TRBJ1-1; possibly TRBD1 for D (6 bases). Trimming left V 5 bases short and J 6 bases short, with 16 bases between. This CDR3 is built from 14 residues. Per the germline V gene, CDR1 is SGHNT and CDR2 is YENEEA. The CDR3 DNA sequence: TGTGCCAGCAGCGCACGGGGACACAATTCTGAAGCTTTCTTT. Translated: CASSARGHNSEAFF.

The rearrangement joins TRBV5-1 to TRBJ2-7, with D tentatively TRBD2 (6 bases). CDR3 length equals 12 residues. V shed 5 bases and J shed 6 bases, with 12 bases lying between them. In germline, CDR1 is SGHRS, CDR2 YFSETQ. CDR3 amino acids: CASRITSSEQYF. The DNA of the CDR3 is TGCGCCAGCAGGATTACTAGCAGCGAGCAGTACTTC. Full variable domain (rest looked up from reference TRBV5-1 and TRBJ2-7): KAGVTQTPRYLIKTRGQQVTLSCSPISGHRSVSWYQQTPGQGLQFLFEYFSETQRNKGNFPGRFSGRQFSNSRSEMNVSTLELGDSALYLCASRITSSEQYFGPGTRLTVT.

The chain combines TRBV5-1 with TRBJ2-2; 9 bases match TRBD1. V lost 4 bases and J lost 7; bases outside the gene matches: 8. The CDR3 runs 15 residues. Germline values: CDR1 SGHRS, CDR2 YFSETQ. CDR3 bases: TGCGCCAGCAGCCCTTCTCGACAGGGGGTCGGGGAGCTGTTTTTT. It yields the protein CASSPSRQGVGELFF.